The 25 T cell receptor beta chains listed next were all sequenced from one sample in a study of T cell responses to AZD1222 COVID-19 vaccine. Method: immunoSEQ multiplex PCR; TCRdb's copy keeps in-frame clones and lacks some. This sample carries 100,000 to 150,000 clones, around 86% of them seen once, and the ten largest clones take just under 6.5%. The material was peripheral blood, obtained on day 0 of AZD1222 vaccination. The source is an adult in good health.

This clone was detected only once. This CDR3 reads CASSAGQGVTNNYGYTF. The CDR3 DNA is TGTGCCAGCAGCGCAGGACAGGGGGTAACCAATAACTATGGCTACACCTTC. This sequence joins TRBV5-5 and TRBJ1-2, with TRBD1 matching over 10 bases. CDR3 length equals 17 residues. Trimming took 4 bases from V and 1 from J; bases not matched to a gene: 10. Per germline, CDR1 SGHKS and CDR2 YYEKEE (reference sequence).

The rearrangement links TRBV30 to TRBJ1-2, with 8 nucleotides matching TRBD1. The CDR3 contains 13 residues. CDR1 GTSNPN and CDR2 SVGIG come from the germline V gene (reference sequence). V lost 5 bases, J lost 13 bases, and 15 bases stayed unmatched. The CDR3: CAWQGAYKGAATF. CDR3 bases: TGTGCCTGGCAGGGGGCGTATAAGGGAGCGGCCACCTTC.

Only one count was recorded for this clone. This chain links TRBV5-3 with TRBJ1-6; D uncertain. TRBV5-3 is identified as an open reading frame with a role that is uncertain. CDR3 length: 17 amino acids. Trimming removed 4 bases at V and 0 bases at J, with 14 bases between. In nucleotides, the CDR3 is TGTGCCAGAAGCCCACCCATAAACTACTCCTATAATTCACCCCTCCACTTT. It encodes CARSPPINYSYNSPLHF.

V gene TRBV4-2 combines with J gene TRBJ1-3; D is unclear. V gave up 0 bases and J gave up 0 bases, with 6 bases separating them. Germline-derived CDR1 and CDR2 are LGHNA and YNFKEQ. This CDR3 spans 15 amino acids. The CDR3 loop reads CASSQDWYSGNTIYF. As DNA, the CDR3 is TGTGCCAGCAGCCAAGATTGGTACTCTGGAAACACCATATATTTT.

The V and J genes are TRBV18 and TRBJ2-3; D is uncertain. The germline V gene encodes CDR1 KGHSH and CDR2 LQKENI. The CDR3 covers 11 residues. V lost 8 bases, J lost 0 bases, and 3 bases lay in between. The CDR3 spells CASTSTDTQYF. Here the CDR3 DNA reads TGTGCCAGCACTAGCACAGATACGCAGTATTTT.

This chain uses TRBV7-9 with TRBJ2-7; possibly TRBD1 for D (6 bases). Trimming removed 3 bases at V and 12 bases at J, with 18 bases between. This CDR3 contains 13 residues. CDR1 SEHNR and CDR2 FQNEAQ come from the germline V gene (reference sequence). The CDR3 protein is CASSLGQGTLWYF. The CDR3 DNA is TGTGCCAGCAGCTTGGGTCAGGGGACGCTGTGGTACTTC. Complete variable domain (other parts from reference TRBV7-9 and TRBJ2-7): DTGVSQNPRHKITKRGQNVTFRCDPISEHNRLYWYRQTLGQGPEFLTYFQNEAQLEKSRLLSDRFSAERPKGSFSTLEIQRTEQGDSAMYLCASSLGQGTLWYFGPGTRLTVT.

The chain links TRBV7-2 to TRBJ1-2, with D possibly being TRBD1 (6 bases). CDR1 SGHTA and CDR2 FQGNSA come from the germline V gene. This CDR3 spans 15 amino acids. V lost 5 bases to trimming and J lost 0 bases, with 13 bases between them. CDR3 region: CASSPHREANYGYTF. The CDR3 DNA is TGTGCCAGCAGCCCCCACAGGGAAGCTAACTATGGCTACACCTTC. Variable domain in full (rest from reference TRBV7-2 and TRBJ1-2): GAGVSQSPSNKVTEKGKDVELRCDPISGHTALYWYRQSLGQGLEFLIYFQGNSAPDKSGLPSDRFSAERTGGSVSTLTIQRTQQEDSAVYLCASSPHREANYGYTFGSGTRLTVV.

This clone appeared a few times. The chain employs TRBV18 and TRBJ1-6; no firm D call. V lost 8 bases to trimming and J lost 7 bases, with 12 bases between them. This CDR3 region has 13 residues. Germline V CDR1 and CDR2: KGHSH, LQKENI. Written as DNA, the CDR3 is TGTGCCAGCCGGACGGATCAGAATTCACCCCTCCACTTT. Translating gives CASRTDQNSPLHF.

The CDR3 here is CASSTGQADMNTEAFF. The CDR3 nucleotides are TGTGCCAGCAGCACCGGACAGGCAGACATGAACACTGAAGCTTTCTTT. The chain uses TRBV7-9 and TRBJ1-1; 7 bases match TRBD1. Unmatched junction bases numbered 9, after V lost 5 bases and J lost 0 bases. This CDR3 contains 16 residues. The V gene's germline CDR1 is SEHNR and CDR2 FQNEAQ (reference sequence).

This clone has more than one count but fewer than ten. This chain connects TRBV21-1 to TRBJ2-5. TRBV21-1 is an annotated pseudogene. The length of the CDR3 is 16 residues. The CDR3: CASSKAFPGHQETQYF. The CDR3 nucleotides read TGTGCCAGCAGCAAAGCATTCCCGGGGCACCAAGAGACCCAGTACTTC.

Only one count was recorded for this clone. The CDR3 is CASQRTGPSNEQFF. In nucleotides, the CDR3 is TGTGCCAGCCAAAGGACGGGACCAAGCAATGAGCAGTTCTTC. V and J are TRBV19 and TRBJ2-1; the D call may be TRBD1 or TRBD2 (5 bases each). V lost 9 bases and J lost 6, with 18 bases in between. Germline-derived CDR1 and CDR2 are LNHDA and SQIVND (reference sequence). This CDR3 is 14 amino acids long.

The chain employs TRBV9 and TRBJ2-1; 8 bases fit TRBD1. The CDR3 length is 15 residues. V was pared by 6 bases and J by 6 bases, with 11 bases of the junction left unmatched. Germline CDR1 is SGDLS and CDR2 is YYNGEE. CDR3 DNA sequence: TGTGCCAGCACCACCTCCGGGACAGGCGCCAATGAGCAGTTCTTC. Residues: CASTTSGTGANEQFF.

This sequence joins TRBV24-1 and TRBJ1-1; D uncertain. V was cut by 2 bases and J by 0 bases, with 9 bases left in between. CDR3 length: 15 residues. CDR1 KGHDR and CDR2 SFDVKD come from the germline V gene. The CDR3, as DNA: TGTGCCACCAGTGATTCCCGGACTATGAACACTGAAGCTTTCTTT. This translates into CATSDSRTMNTEAFF.

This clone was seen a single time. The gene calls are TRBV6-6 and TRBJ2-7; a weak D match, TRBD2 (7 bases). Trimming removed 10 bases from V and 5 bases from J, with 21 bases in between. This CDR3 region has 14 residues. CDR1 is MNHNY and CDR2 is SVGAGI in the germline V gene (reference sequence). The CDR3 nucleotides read TGTGCCACCGGTAAAGGGGAGGGGGTTCACGAGCAGTACTTC. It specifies CATGKGEGVHEQYF.

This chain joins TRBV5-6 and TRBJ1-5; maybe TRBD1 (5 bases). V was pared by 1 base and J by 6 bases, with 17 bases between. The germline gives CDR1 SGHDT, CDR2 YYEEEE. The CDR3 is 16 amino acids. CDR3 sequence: CASSLRPGDLIQPQHF. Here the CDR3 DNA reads TGTGCCAGCAGCTTGCGGCCTGGGGACTTAATTCAGCCCCAGCATTTT. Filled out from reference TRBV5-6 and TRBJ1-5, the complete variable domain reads DAGVTQSPTHLIKTRGQQVTLRCSPKSGHDTVSWYQQALGQGPQFIFQYYEEEERQRGNFPDRFSGHQFPNYSSELNVNALLLGDSALYLCASSLRPGDLIQPQHFGDGTRLSIL.

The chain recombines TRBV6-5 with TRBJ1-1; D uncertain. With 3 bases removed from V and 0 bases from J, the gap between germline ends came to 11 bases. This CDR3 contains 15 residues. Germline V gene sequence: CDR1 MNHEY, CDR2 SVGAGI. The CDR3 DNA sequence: TGTGCCAGCAGTTATGACACCCGTTTGAACACTGAAGCTTTCTTT. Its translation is CASSYDTRLNTEAFF.

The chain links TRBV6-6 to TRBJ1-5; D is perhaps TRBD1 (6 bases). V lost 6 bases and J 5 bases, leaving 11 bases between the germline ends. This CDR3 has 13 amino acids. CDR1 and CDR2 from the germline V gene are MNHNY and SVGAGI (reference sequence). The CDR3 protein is CASRIGGHQPQHF. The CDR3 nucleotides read TGTGCCAGCAGAATCGGGGGGCATCAGCCCCAGCATTTT.

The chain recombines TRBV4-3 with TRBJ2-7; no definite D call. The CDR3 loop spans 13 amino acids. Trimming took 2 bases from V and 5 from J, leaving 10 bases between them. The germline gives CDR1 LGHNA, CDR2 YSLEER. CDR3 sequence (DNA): TGCGCCAGCAGCCAAAAAAACTGGGACGAGCAGTACTTC. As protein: CASSQKNWDEQYF.

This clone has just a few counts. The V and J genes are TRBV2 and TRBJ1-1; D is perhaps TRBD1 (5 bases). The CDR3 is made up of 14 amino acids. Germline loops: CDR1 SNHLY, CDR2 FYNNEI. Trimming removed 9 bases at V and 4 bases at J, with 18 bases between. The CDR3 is CASRGGGRSTEAFF. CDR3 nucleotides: TGTGCCAGTAGGGGCGGGGGGAGGAGCACTGAAGCTTTCTTT.

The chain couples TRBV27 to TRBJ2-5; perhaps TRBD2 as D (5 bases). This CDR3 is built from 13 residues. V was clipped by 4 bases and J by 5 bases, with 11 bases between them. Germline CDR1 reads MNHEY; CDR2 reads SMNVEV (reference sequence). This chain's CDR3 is CASSSKPGETQYF. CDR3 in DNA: TGTGCCAGCAGTTCGAAGCCGGGGGAGACCCAGTACTTC.

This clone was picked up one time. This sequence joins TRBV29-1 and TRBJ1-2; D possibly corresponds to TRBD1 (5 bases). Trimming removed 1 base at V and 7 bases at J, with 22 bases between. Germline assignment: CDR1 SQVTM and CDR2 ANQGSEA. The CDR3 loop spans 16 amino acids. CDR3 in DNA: TGCAGCGTTGAAGCCCTCCGAGGGGACCCGCAGGGTGGCTACACCTTC. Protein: CSVEALRGDPQGGYTF.

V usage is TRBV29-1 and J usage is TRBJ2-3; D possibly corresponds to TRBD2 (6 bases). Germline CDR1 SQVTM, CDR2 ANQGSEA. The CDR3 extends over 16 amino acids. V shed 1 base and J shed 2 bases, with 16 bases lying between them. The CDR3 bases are TGCAGCGTTGAAGCGGGGGTTGGCGTTCCCACAGATACGCAGTATTTT. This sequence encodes CSVEAGVGVPTDTQYF.

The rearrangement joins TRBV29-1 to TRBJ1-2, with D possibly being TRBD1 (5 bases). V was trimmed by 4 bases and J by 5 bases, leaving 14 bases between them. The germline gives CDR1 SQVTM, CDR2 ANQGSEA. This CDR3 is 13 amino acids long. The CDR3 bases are TGCAGCGTTGTGAGGGACGACAGATATGGCTACACCTTC. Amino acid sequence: CSVVRDDRYGYTF.

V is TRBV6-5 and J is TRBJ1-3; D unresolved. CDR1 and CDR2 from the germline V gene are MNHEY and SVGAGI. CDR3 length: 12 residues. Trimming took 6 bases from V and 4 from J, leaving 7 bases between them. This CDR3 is CASRAPGNTIYF. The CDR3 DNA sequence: TGTGCCAGCAGGGCCCCGGGAAACACCATATATTTT.

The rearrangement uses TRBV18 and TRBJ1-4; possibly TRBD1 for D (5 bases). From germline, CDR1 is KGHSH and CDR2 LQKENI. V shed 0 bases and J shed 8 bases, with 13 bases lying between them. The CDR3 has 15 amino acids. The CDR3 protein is CASSPPGGVDEKLFF. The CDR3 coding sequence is TGTGCCAGCTCACCACCGGGGGGGGTTGACGAAAAACTGTTTTTT.